Below, 9 T cell receptor beta chains from the same sample are listed, as sequenced in a study of cytomegalovirus exposure and HLA in healthy donors. This PCR relied on a set of 60 Vbeta primers and 13 Jbeta primers. Method: immunoSEQ multiplex PCR; TCRdb's copy keeps in-frame clones and lacks some. The sample records more than 75,000 clones, less than 80% being singletons. The sequenced sample was PBMCs. The origin of the receptors is a man aged 40-49 years in good health and CMV-seropositive.

This clone turned up a few times. A junction end diverges from the germline sequence, so it may reflect a read error. This chain links TRBV5-5 with TRBJ2-2; D unresolved. Germline V gene data show CDR1 as SGHKS and CDR2 as YYEKEE (reference sequence). The CDR3 has 15 residues. The CDR3 nucleotides are TGCGCCAGCAGCGTCCAATTAGGAGACACCGGGGAGCTGTTTTTT. Translated, it gives CASSVQLGDTGELFF.

The chain employs TRBV7-9 and TRBJ1-1; D is unresolved. Looked up from germline, CDR1 is SEHNR and CDR2 is FQNEAQ (reference sequence). The CDR3 runs to 14 residues. V was pared by 0 bases and J by 5 bases, with 10 bases between. The CDR3 nucleotides read TGTGCCAGCAGCTTAGCGCGCGAGGGTACTGAAGCTTTCTTT. It is translated as CASSLAREGTEAFF.

This chain uses TRBV5-5 with TRBJ1-5; D call uncertain. CDR1 is SGHKS, CDR2 YYEKEE, per germline (reference sequence). The V gene lost 3 bases and the J gene lost 0 bases, with 7 bases spanning the gap. This CDR3 spans 14 amino acids. CDR3 sequence: CASSWASSNQPQHF. The CDR3, as DNA: TGTGCCAGCAGCTGGGCAAGTAGCAATCAGCCCCAGCATTTT.

This rearrangement joins TRBV7-9 to TRBJ1-1; D is undetermined. The CDR3 totals 13 residues. Deletions cut 5 bases from V and 8 bases from J, with 15 bases between. The germline V gene encodes CDR1 SEHNR and CDR2 FQNEAQ (reference sequence). CDR3 sequence (DNA): TGTGCCAGCAGCCAGCAGGTCTCTGGGGAAGCTTTCTTT. Amino acid sequence: CASSQQVSGEAFF.

In its sample, this clone was seen once. The rearrangement links TRBV4-2 to TRBJ2-5; no firm D call. The V end lost 0 bases, the J end lost 4 bases, and 9 bases lay between the germline ends. This CDR3 spans 14 amino acids. Per germline, CDR1 LGHNA and CDR2 YNFKEQ. CDR3 coding DNA: TGTGCCAGCAGCCAAGATTTCCTAGGAGAGACCCAGTACTTC. Protein sequence: CASSQDFLGETQYF.

This clone has a single count. The J gene is TRBJ1-1, the V gene TRBV30, with D perhaps matching TRBD1 (6 bases). The germline gives CDR1 GTSNPN, CDR2 SVGIG (reference sequence). V lost 4 bases and J lost 2, with 14 bases in between. This CDR3 region has 14 residues. The CDR3, as DNA: TGTGCCTGGACCCAATACAGGGTCAACACTGAAGCTTTCTTT. It is translated as CAWTQYRVNTEAFF. Full variable domain (outside the CDR3, taken from reference TRBV30 and TRBJ1-1): SQTIHQWPATLVQPVGSPLSLECTVEGTSNPNLYWYRQAAGRGLQLLFYSVGIGQISSEVPQNLSASRPQDRQFILSSKKLLLSDSGFYLCAWTQYRVNTEAFFGQGTRLTVV.

A remark on this clone: No conserved phenylalanine or tryptophan is present at the end of the CDR3, so a read error is the likely explanation. This chain links TRBV5-1 with TRBJ1-1, with D maybe TRBD1 (5 bases). The CDR3 runs 14 residues. V was cut by 0 bases and J by 4 bases, with 10 bases left in between. Germline values: CDR1 SGHRS, CDR2 YFSETQ. The CDR3 coding sequence is TGCGCCAGCAGCTTGGAGTTAGGGGTCACTGAAGCTTTCCTT. Protein sequence: CASSLELGVTEAFL.

The CDR3 sequence is CASSVGGRGYEQYF. For the CDR3, the DNA is TGTGCCAGCAGCGTAGGCGGCAGGGGCTACGAGCAGTACTTC. The chain links TRBV9 to TRBJ2-7; D perhaps matches TRBD1 (6 bases). V lost 0 bases and J 3 bases, leaving 10 bases between the germline ends. CDR1 is SGDLS, CDR2 YYNGEE, per germline. The CDR3 consists of 14 residues.

This chain joins TRBV9 and TRBJ2-1; no definite D call. V lost 1 base to trimming and J lost 9 bases, with 14 bases between them. The CDR3 runs to 14 residues. The V gene's germline CDR1 is SGDLS and CDR2 YYNGEE. The CDR3, as DNA: TGTGCCAGCAGCGTAAGTAGTTTTCCTACTGAGCAGTTCTTC. Translating it yields CASSVSSFPTEQFF.